The source of this TCR beta chain is a study of blood T cell repertoires in COVID-19. Across the whole study: The analysed material was cDNA or gDNA that came from T cells, B-cell-depleted T cells, or PBMCs.

Each recovered donor of Cohort 3 presented with two negative PCRs, clearance, or symptom resolution. In the original processing: Reference gene primer amplification gave estimated nucleated cell counts. The repertoire was sequenced with immunoSEQ multiplex PCR; TCRdb's copy has only in-frame clones and lacks some. V and J calls and clone size are given by that table; D and trimming were obtained from the DNA. The data hold around 290,000 clones, with 75% to 90% observed a single time. The CDR3 covers 14 residues. The germline gives CDR1 MNHEY, CDR2 SMNVEV (reference sequence). V lost 1 base to trimming and J lost 4 bases, with 10 bases between them. On this clone: The sample holds other DNA sequences that translate to the same CDR3.

The sequence came from a woman in her 40s who had recovered from COVID-19. This sequence joins TRBV27 and TRBJ1-1; D might be TRBD1 (5 bases). The sample consisted of PBMCs or T cells enriched from blood (not recorded which). CDR3 sequence: CASSLYRRGTEAFF. As DNA, the CDR3 is TGTGCCAGCAGTTTATACAGAAGGGGCACTGAAGCTTTCTTT.